This T cell receptor (beta chain) was observed in a study of cytomegalovirus exposure and HLA in healthy donors. The CDR3 spans 15 residues. In germline, CDR1 is LNHNV, CDR2 YYDKDF (reference sequence). V lost 4 bases to trimming and J lost 5 bases, with 17 bases between them. In the PCR, 60 Vbeta and 13 Jbeta primers were used. Using immunoSEQ multiplex PCR, the repertoire was profiled, and TCRdb retains in-frame clones only, with some absent. The sample lists about 140,000 clones; 70% to 80% were seen once. This receptor was obtained from a woman in her 50s in good health and CMV-seronegative. Sequenced sample: PBMCs. V gene TRBV15 combines with J gene TRBJ1-1, with TRBD1 as a possible D gene (5 bases). This chain's CDR3 is CATSKSGREGTEAFF. The CDR3 DNA sequence: TGTGCCACCAGCAAATCGGGCAGGGAGGGAACTGAAGCTTTCTTT.